The subject of this entry is one T cell receptor (beta chain). The antigen is unknown. CDR3 length: 15 amino acids. Germline CDR1 is LGHNA and CDR2 is YSLEER. V lost 3 bases and J lost 2; bases outside the gene matches: 4. The repertoire was sequenced with immunoSEQ multiplex PCR; TCRdb's copy has only in-frame clones and lacks some. Found here are over 20,000 clones, approximately 81% of them singletons; the top ten hold about 15%. These data come from a study of OX40 agonist ivuxolimab in advanced cancers. Looking at the study overall: Those enrolled were approximately 78% male, with a mean age of around 57 years and ages from roughly 20 to 90. Participants could have had prior anti-PD-1, anti-PD-L1 or anti-CTLA-4 therapy, and about 37% had some. General study results and limits: Clonal expansion was seen in CD4+ and CD8+ blood T cells by week 6 at 0.1 to 3.0 mg/kg.

The TCR comes from an adult with an advanced solid tumor such as melanoma, head and neck, liver or kidney cancer. V and J are TRBV4-3 and TRBJ2-7; TRBD2 matches 10 bases. The sequenced sample was CD4+ or CD8+ T cells sorted from blood, obtained in a trial of the OX40 agonist ivuxolimab. This chain's CDR3 is CASSHSGGPPYEQYF. CDR3 DNA sequence: TGCGCCAGCAGCCATAGCGGGGGGCCACCCTACGAGCAGTACTTC.